This T cell receptor (beta chain) appears in the sequencing data of a study of blood T cell repertoires in COVID-19. About the research overall: The samples span acute and convalescent COVID-19 from the United States, Italy and Spain. T cells, B-cell-depleted T cells, or PBMCs supplied cDNA or gDNA.

Germline V CDR1 and CDR2: SGHTS, YDEGEE. The CDR3 runs to 15 residues. Trimming took off 4 bases at V and 2 bases at J, with 13 bases between the two ends. Per the study methods: Quantification of nucleated cells was approximated via reference gene primer amplification. Repertoires were generated with immunoSEQ multiplex PCR, while TCRdb's copy carries only in-frame clones and drops some. The V and J calls and the clone size are those of that table, but D and trimming were determined from the DNA. There are about 170,000 clones in the sample; around 82% occur only once, and around 2% lies in the top ten.

The clonotype originates from a woman of 80 years or more with acute or convalescent COVID-19. Sequencing input: peripheral blood. The V call is TRBV5-8, the J call TRBJ1-5; D may be TRBD1 (6 bases). The CDR3 sequence is CASSPMGGRNQPQHF. CDR3 bases: TGTGCCAGCAGCCCCATGGGGGGGCGCAATCAGCCCCAGCATTTT.